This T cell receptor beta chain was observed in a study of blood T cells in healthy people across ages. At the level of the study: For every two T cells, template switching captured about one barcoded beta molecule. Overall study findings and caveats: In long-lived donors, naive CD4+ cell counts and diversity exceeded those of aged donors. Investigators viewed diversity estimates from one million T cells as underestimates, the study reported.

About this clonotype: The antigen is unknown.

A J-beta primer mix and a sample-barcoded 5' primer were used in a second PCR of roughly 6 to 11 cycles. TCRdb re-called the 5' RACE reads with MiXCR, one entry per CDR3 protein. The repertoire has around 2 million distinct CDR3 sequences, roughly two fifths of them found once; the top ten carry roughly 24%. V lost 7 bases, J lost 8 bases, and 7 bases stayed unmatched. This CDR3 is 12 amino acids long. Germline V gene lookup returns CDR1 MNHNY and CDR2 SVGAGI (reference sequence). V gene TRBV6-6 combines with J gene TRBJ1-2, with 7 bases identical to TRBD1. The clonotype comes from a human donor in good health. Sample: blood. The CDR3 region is CASNPTGWGYTF. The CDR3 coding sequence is TGTGCCAGCAACCCGACAGGGTGGGGCTACACCTTC.